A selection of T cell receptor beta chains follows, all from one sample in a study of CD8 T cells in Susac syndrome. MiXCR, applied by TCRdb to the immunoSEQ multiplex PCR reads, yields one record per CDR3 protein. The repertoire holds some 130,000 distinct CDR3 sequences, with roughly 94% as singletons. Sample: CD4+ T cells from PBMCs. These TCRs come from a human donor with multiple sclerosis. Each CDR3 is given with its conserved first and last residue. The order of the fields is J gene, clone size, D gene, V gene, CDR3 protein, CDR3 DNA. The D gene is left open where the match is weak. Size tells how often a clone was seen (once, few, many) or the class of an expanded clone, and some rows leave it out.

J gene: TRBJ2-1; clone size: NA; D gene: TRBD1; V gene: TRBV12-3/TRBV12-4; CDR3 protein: CASSLVTGGNEQFF; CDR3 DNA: TGTGCCAGCAGTTTAGTTACAGGGGGGAATGAGCAGTTCTTC
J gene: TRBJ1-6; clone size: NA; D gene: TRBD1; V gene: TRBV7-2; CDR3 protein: CASSPQMTGPSPLHF; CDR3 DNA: TGTGCCAGCAGCCCCCAAATGACAGGGCCTTCACCCCTCCACTTT
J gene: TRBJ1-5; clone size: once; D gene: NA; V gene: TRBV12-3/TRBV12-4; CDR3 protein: CASSLRNNQPQHF; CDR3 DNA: TGTGCCAGCAGTTTGAGGAATAATCAGCCCCAGCATTTT
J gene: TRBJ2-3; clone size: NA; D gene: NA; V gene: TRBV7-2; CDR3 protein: CASSPASADTQYF; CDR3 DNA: TGTGCCAGCAGCCCCGCATCGGCAGATACGCAGTATTTT
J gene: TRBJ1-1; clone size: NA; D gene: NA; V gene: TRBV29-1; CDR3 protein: CSVEGHVNTEAFF; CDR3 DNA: TGCAGCGTTGAGGGTCATGTGAACACTGAAGCTTTCTTT
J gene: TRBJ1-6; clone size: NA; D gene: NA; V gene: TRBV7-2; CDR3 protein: CASSLPGVGSPLHF; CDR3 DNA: TGTGCCAGCAGCTTACCGGGGGTAGGTTCACCCCTCCACTTT
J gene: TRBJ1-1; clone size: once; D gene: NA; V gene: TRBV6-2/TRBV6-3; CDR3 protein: CASSPRQTEAFF; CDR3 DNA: TGTGCCAGCAGCCCCCGGCAGACTGAAGCTTTCTTT
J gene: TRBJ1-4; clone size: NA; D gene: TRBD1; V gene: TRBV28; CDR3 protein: CASSAPGTAHEKLFF; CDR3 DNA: TGTGCCAGCAGTGCTCCCGGGACAGCGCACGAAAAACTGTTTTTT
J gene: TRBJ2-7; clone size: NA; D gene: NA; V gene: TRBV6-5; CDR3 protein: CASSYSARRYEQYF; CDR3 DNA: TGTGCCAGCAGTTACTCGGCGAGGAGATACGAGCAGTACTTC
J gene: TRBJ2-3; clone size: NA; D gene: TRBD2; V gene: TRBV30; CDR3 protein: CAWSVWGLAGGPNTQYF; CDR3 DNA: TGTGCCTGGAGTGTATGGGGTCTAGCGGGAGGGCCAAATACGCAGTATTTT
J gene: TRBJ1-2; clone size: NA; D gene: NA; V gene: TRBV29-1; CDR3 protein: CSVEAGSRGYTF; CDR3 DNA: TGCAGCGTTGAGGCAGGGTCGCGCGGCTACACCTTC
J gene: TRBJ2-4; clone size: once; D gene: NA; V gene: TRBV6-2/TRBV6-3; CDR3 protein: CASSYPGKVAKNIQYF; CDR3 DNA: TGTGCCAGCAGTTACCCGGGGAAGGTGGCCAAAAACATTCAGTACTTC
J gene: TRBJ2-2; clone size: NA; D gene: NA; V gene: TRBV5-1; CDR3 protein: CASSLGTTGELFF; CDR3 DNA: TGCGCCAGCAGCTTGGGGACTACCGGGGAGCTGTTTTTT
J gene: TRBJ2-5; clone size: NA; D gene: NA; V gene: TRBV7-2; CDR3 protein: CASSFRSRGQETQYF; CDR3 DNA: TGTGCCAGCAGCTTTCGTAGCAGGGGTCAAGAGACCCAGTACTTC
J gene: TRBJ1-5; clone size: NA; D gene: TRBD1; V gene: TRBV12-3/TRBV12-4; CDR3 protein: CASSLGQFNQPQHF; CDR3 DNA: TGTGCCAGCAGTTTGGGACAGTTCAATCAGCCCCAGCATTTT
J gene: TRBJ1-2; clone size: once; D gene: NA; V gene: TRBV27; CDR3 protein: CASSLAPTNYGYTF; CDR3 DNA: TGTGCCAGCAGTTTGGCACCAACTAACTATGGCTACACCTTC
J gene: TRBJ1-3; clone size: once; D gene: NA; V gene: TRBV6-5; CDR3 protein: CASSYGGTAGNTIYF; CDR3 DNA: TGTGCCAGCAGTTACGGGGGCACGGCAGGAAACACCATATATTTT
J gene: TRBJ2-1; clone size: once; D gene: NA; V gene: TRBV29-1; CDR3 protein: CSVDDLRSDEQFF; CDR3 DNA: TGCAGCGTTGACGACCTTAGGTCCGATGAGCAGTTCTTC
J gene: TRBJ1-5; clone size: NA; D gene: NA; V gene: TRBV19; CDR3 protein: CATSGVVNQPQHF; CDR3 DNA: TGTGCCACCTCAGGGGTTGTGAATCAGCCCCAGCATTTT
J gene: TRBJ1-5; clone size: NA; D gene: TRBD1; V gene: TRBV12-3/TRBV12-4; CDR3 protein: CASRGTGGFQPQHF; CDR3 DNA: TGTGCCAGCAGGGGGACAGGGGGCTTTCAGCCCCAGCATTTT
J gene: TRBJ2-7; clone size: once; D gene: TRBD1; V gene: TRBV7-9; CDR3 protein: CASSFSGTGVVEQYF; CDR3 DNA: TGTGCCAGCAGCTTTTCGGGGACAGGGGTTGTGGAGCAGTACTTC
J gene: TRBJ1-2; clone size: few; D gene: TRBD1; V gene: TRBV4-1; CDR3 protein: CASSGTGYYGYTF; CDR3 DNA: TGCGCCAGCAGTGGGACAGGGTACTATGGCTACACCTTC